What follows are 21 T cell receptor beta chains derived from one specimen sequenced in a study of spatial heterogeneity in lung cancer. TCRdb redid the calling of the 5' RACE reads with MiXCR, one entry per CDR3 protein. The sample holds tens of thousands of distinct CDR3 sequences; roughly 12% are singletons and the top ten take under 50%. Time point: sample taken at primary tumor resection. Researchers sequenced whole RNA taken from tumor, nontumor lung or frozen PBMC without sorting. Here the sequenced sample was PBMCs, taken at surgery. These receptors all come from a male donor with early-stage non-small cell lung cancer.

This clonotype has a handful of counts. V is TRBV20-1 and J is TRBJ1-6, with D maybe TRBD1 (6 bases). Trimming removed 3 bases from V and 10 bases from J, with 16 bases in between. The CDR3 covers 14 residues. Germline V gene sequence: CDR1 DFQATT, CDR2 SNEGSKA (reference sequence). CDR3 residues: CSASSGGGRSPLHF. Here the CDR3 DNA reads TGCAGTGCTAGTTCGGGAGGGGGTAGGTCACCCCTCCACTTT.

The V gene is TRBV2, the J gene TRBJ1-2, with TRBD1 matching 7 bases. Looked up from germline, CDR1 is SNHLY and CDR2 is FYNNEI. Trimming at V came to 5 bases and at J to 4 bases, leaving 7 bases not matched to a gene. The CDR3 contains 14 residues. CDR3 sequence (DNA): TGTGCCAGCAGTCCTAACCGGGACAGCTATGGCTACACCTTC. As protein: CASSPNRDSYGYTF.

The chain has TRBV6-1 and TRBJ1-5, with a possible D match to TRBD1 (6 bases). V was clipped by 3 bases and J by 6 bases, with 15 bases between them. Germline V CDR1 and CDR2: MNHNS, SASEGT. This CDR3 contains 15 residues. In nucleotides, the CDR3 is TGTGCCAGCAGTGAGGGGGCTCACACGGGTCAGCCCCAGCATTTT. It encodes CASSEGAHTGQPQHF.

The CDR3 loop is CASSRDRGRETQYF. For the CDR3, the DNA is TGTGCCAGCAGCCGGGACAGGGGGCGAGAGACCCAGTACTTC. The chain joins TRBV7-8 to TRBJ2-5, with 12 bases that match TRBD1. The CDR3 sequence is 14 residues long. From germline, CDR1 is SGHVS and CDR2 FQNEAQ. V lost 5 bases to trimming and J lost 4 bases; unmatched junction nucleotides: 2.

The rearrangement uses TRBV12-3 or TRBV12-4 and TRBJ2-7, with D perhaps TRBD2 (6 bases). The V and J ends lost 6 bases and 0 bases respectively, with 18 bases between them. This CDR3 has 16 residues. CDR3 in amino acids: CASRPPGLSSSYEQYF. CDR3 nucleotide sequence: TGTGCCAGCAGACCACCGGGACTCTCGAGCTCCTACGAGCAGTACTTC.

The CDR3 DNA reads TGCAGTGCTAGCAACGGTAACAATCAGCCCCAGCATTTT. Its protein product is CSASNGNNQPQHF. The gene calls are TRBV20-1 and TRBJ1-5; no firm D call. CDR3 length: 13 amino acids. The germline gives CDR1 DFQATT, CDR2 SNEGSKA (reference sequence). V dropped 3 bases and J dropped 3 bases, with 9 bases sitting between them.

This sequence joins TRBV28 and TRBJ1-2, with a tentative D call TRBD1 (5 bases). The germline CDR1 and CDR2 sequences are MDHEN and SYDVKM. Trimming stripped 5 bases from V and 3 bases from J, with 28 bases between. This CDR3 is built from 19 residues. Here the CDR3 DNA reads TGTGCCAGCAGTCCGATTATGGGGGGTTCGGAGGGCGCCCACTATGGCTACACCTTC. This codes for CASSPIMGGSEGAHYGYTF.

This clonotype was counted only a few times. The J gene is TRBJ2-5, the V gene TRBV29-1; TRBD1 might be the D (5 bases). Germline assignment: CDR1 SQVTM and CDR2 ANQGSEA. This CDR3 comprises 13 residues. V was trimmed by 7 bases and J by 1 base, leaving 13 bases between them. CDR3 in amino acids: CSARQSLQETQYF. The CDR3 nucleotides read TGCAGCGCCCGACAGTCCCTCCAAGAGACCCAGTACTTC.

This clonotype was seen more than once but under ten times. The V call is TRBV20-1, the J call TRBJ1-1; no reliable D call. The CDR3 extends over 11 amino acids. V gave up 3 bases and J gave up 4 bases, with 6 bases separating them. Germline CDR1 and CDR2: DFQATT and SNEGSKA (reference sequence). The CDR3 sequence: CSASWVTEAFF. For the CDR3, the DNA is TGCAGTGCTAGTTGGGTCACTGAAGCTTTCTTT.

This clonotype was recorded a few times. V and J are TRBV20-1 and TRBJ2-2; TRBD2 matches 7 bases. This CDR3 region has 15 residues. CDR1 is DFQATT, CDR2 SNEGSKA, per germline (reference sequence). After removal of 0 bases from V and 3 bases from J, the junction contained 4 bases not matched to a gene. CDR3 DNA sequence: TGCAGTGCTAGAGACGGGAGGAGGGACACCGGGGAGCTGTTTTTT. Translating it yields CSARDGRRDTGELFF.

The chain uses TRBV30 and TRBJ2-3, with a possible D match to TRBD2 (5 bases). Germline CDR1 reads GTSNPN; CDR2 reads SVGIG (reference sequence). The CDR3 loop spans 13 amino acids. Trimming left V 1 base short and J 2 bases short, with 7 bases between. The CDR3 here is CAWSAGITDTQYF. CDR3 coding DNA: TGTGCCTGGAGTGCGGGAATCACAGATACGCAGTATTTT.

This clonotype was seen many times. The chain couples TRBV28 to TRBJ2-3; D tentatively fits TRBD1 or TRBD2 (5 bases each). CDR1 and CDR2 (germline): MDHEN, SYDVKM. The CDR3 sequence is 13 residues long. Trimming removed 10 bases at V and 3 bases at J, with 14 bases between. CDR3 nucleotides: TGTGCCAACTGGGACCCAGGGACAGATACGCAGTATTTT. Amino acid sequence: CANWDPGTDTQYF.

J is TRBJ1-4 and V is TRBV7-9; 7 bases agree with TRBD1. From germline, CDR1 is SEHNR and CDR2 FQNEAQ (reference sequence). The CDR3 extends over 13 amino acids. V gave up 6 bases and J gave up 7 bases; unmatched junction bases: 5. In nucleotides, the CDR3 is TGTGCCAGCAGTGCAGGGGGGAGTGAAAAACTGTTTTTT. Translating gives CASSAGGSEKLFF.

This clonotype was seen a few times. This chain connects TRBV20-1 to TRBJ1-5; possible D gene TRBD1, 6 bases. Germline CDR1 and CDR2: DFQATT and SNEGSKA (reference sequence). V lost 2 bases to trimming and J lost 7 bases, with 9 bases between them. The CDR3 loop spans 12 amino acids. Here the CDR3 reads CSARQGTQPQHF. CDR3 in DNA: TGCAGTGCTAGACAGGGGACACAGCCCCAGCATTTT.

This clonotype was picked up many times. The chain carries TRBV7-3 and TRBJ2-1, with TRBD2 identical over 7 bases. Trimming took 5 bases from V and 7 from J; bases not matched to a gene: 8. The CDR3 contains 14 residues. The germline CDR1 and CDR2 sequences are SGHTA and FQGTGA. The DNA of the CDR3 is TGTGCCAGCAGCCCGAATGGGAGGGTTAATGAGCAGTTCTTC. As protein: CASSPNGRVNEQFF.

This chain links TRBV4-3 with TRBJ1-2; 7 nucleotides align to TRBD1. Germline loops: CDR1 LGHNA, CDR2 YSLEER. Unmatched junction bases numbered 7, after V lost 0 bases and J lost 3 bases. CDR3 length: 16 residues. In DNA, the CDR3 is TGCGCCAGCAGCCAAGACCCCCGGCAGGGGGACTATGGCTACACCTTC. It translates to CASSQDPRQGDYGYTF.

The V and J genes are TRBV3-1 and TRBJ2-3; 11 nucleotides match TRBD2. The CDR3 length is 15 residues. V lost 6 bases, J lost 5 bases, and 7 bases stayed unmatched. Germline CDR1 reads LGHDT; CDR2 reads YNNKEL (reference sequence). The CDR3 spells CASSPTSGIQDTQYF. Here the CDR3 DNA reads TGTGCCAGCAGTCCGACTAGCGGGATTCAAGATACGCAGTATTTT.

This clonotype was seen only a few times. This sequence joins TRBV3-1 and TRBJ2-5, with TRBD2 matching over 7 bases. Germline trimming cut 2 bases from V and 3 bases from J; bases unmatched to any gene: 3. Looked up from germline, CDR1 is LGHDT and CDR2 is YNNKEL (reference sequence). CDR3 length equals 14 residues. CDR3 residues: CASSQLAAEETQYF. The CDR3 DNA sequence: TGTGCCAGCAGCCAACTAGCGGCTGAAGAGACCCAGTACTTC.

This clonotype showed up just a few times. The chain has TRBV7-9 and TRBJ1-2; 7 bases line up with TRBD1. The germline CDR1 and CDR2 sequences are SEHNR and FQNEAQ (reference sequence). The CDR3 is made up of 15 amino acids. Germline trimming cut 1 base from V and 4 bases from J; bases unmatched to any gene: 6. The CDR3 DNA follows: TGTGCCAGCAGCTTAGGGAGACAGGGTGCCTATGGCTACACCTTC. Translation: CASSLGRQGAYGYTF.

CDR3 region: CASSLEAVNYGYTF. For the CDR3, the DNA is TGTGCCAGCAGCTTAGAAGCAGTCAACTATGGCTACACCTTC. The V and J genes are TRBV7-2 and TRBJ1-2; D gene unclear. The germline CDR1 and CDR2 sequences are SGHTA and FQGNSA. V lost 1 base and J 2 bases, leaving 8 bases between the germline ends. The CDR3 is made up of 14 amino acids.

This clonotype was seen a handful of times. The genes are TRBV6-5 and TRBJ2-3; TRBD1 or TRBD2 may be the D gene (6 bases each). The V and J ends lost 8 bases and 4 bases respectively, with 13 bases between them. Germline loops: CDR1 MNHEY, CDR2 SVGAGI. The CDR3 totals 13 residues. The CDR3 bases are TGTGCCAGCGGGGGGCTTGGCTCAGATACGCAGTATTTT. Its translation: CASGGLGSDTQYF.